Following are 19 T cell receptor beta chains from one sample sequenced in a study of cytomegalovirus exposure and HLA in healthy donors. The PCR made use of 60 Vbeta and 13 Jbeta primers. Only in-frame clones appear in the TCRdb table, and some are missing; sequencing was by immunoSEQ multiplex PCR. The sample includes a few hundred thousand clones, 65% to 90% of them seen just once. Sequenced: PBMCs. Receptors originate from a girl under 18 in good health and CMV-seronegative.

The chain is built from TRBV5-1 and TRBJ2-1, with D possibly matching TRBD2 (6 bases). From germline, CDR1 is SGHRS and CDR2 YFSETQ. This CDR3 contains 15 residues. Trimming stripped 4 bases from V and 5 bases from J, with 16 bases between. Here the CDR3 reads CASSTEGRANNEQFF. CDR3 DNA: TGCGCCAGCAGCACGGAGGGCAGGGCCAACAATGAGCAGTTCTTC.

CDR3 sequence: CASSEPGMNTEAFF. The DNA for the CDR3 is TGTGCCAGCAGTGAGCCGGGGATGAACACTGAAGCTTTCTTT. The rearrangement links TRBV7-9 to TRBJ1-1; D ambiguous. Trimming removed 6 bases from V and 0 bases from J, with 11 bases in between. The CDR3 is 14 amino acids. Germline CDR1 and CDR2: SEHNR and FQNEAQ (reference sequence).

The J gene is TRBJ2-7, the V gene TRBV5-4; D may be TRBD1 (6 bases). V was cut by 4 bases and J by 3 bases, with 14 bases left in between. CDR3 size: 14 residues. Germline CDR1 is SGHNT and CDR2 is YYREEE (reference sequence). The CDR3 DNA sequence: TGTGCCAGCAGCACCGACAGGAGTTACTACGAGCAGTACTTC. It is translated as CASSTDRSYYEQYF.

This sequence joins TRBV9 and TRBJ2-6; 10 nucleotides agree with TRBD1. This CDR3 region has 17 residues. Per germline, CDR1 SGDLS and CDR2 YYNGEE. V gave up 3 bases and J gave up 3 bases; unmatched junction bases: 6. The CDR3 region is CASSARQGASGANVLTF. Written as DNA, the CDR3 is TGTGCCAGCAGCGCCCGACAGGGGGCTAGTGGGGCCAACGTCCTGACTTTC.

This chain links TRBV7-9 with TRBJ2-1; TRBD2 aligns across 13 bases. This CDR3 comprises 16 residues. The V gene's germline CDR1 is SEHNR and CDR2 FQNEAQ (reference sequence). The J segment lost 8 bases and the V segment lost 5 bases, leaving 9 bases of the junction unmatched. CDR3 DNA sequence: TGTGCCAGCAGCAACCCCGGGACTAGCGGGAAATATGAGCAGTTCTTC. Its protein is CASSNPGTSGKYEQFF.

The chain recombines TRBV19 with TRBJ2-2; D remains unclear. Germline V CDR1 and CDR2: LNHDA, SQIVND (reference sequence). The CDR3 contains 12 residues. V was clipped by 4 bases and J by 8 bases, with 8 bases between them. The CDR3 bases are TGTGCCAGTAGTACCTCCCGGGGGGAGCTGTTTTTT. It codes for CASSTSRGELFF.

The chain has TRBV7-8 and TRBJ2-5, with 12 bases lining up with TRBD2. Per the germline V gene, CDR1 is SGHVS and CDR2 is FQNEAQ. The CDR3 consists of 15 residues. After removal of 6 bases from V and 0 bases from J, the junction contained 2 bases not matched to a gene. As DNA, the CDR3 is TGTGCCAGCAGTAGACTAGCGGGAGACCAAGAGACCCAGTACTTC. Translated: CASSRLAGDQETQYF. Full variable domain (rest looked up from reference TRBV7-8 and TRBJ2-5): GAGVSQSPRYKVAKRGQDVALRCDPISGHVSLFWYQQALGQGPEFLTYFQNEAQLDKSGLPSDRFFAERPEGSVSTLKIQRTQQEDSAVYLCASSRLAGDQETQYFGPGTRLLVL.

CDR3: CSAPEREQYF. CDR3 coding DNA: TGCAGTGCTCCGGAGAGGGAGCAGTACTTC. This chain joins TRBV20-1 and TRBJ2-7, with D unclear. Looked up from germline, CDR1 is DFQATT and CDR2 is SNEGSKA (reference sequence). Trimming took off 5 bases at V and 7 bases at J, with 9 bases between the two ends. The CDR3 spans 10 residues.

The chain combines TRBV5-1 with TRBJ1-6; 8 nucleotides line up with TRBD1. Germline V gene sequence: CDR1 SGHRS, CDR2 YFSETQ. Trimming cost V 3 bases and J 9 bases; bases outside gene matches: 11. The CDR3 spans 16 residues. For the CDR3, the DNA is TGCGCCAGCAGCTCGTCAGGGGGCGCGGTCGGTTCACCCCTCCACTTT. Protein: CASSSSGGAVGSPLHF.

The chain joins TRBV7-6 to TRBJ2-2, with a possible D match to TRBD2 (5 bases). V gave up 5 bases and J gave up 8 bases, with 15 bases separating them. This CDR3 is 14 amino acids long. The V gene's germline CDR1 is SGHVS and CDR2 FNYEAQ. CDR3 in amino acids: CASSATRSRGELFF. The DNA for the CDR3 is TGTGCCAGCAGCGCTACTAGATCCAGAGGGGAGCTGTTTTTT.

To note about this clone: An end of the junction differs from the germline gene, which may be a read error. V is TRBV7-9 and J is TRBJ1-2; D call uncertain. The CDR3 consists of 12 residues. Germline-derived CDR1 and CDR2 are SEHNR and FQNEAQ (reference sequence). DNA for the CDR3: TGTTCCAGCAGCGGAGGACCGGAGGGCTACACCTTC. The encoded protein is CSSSGGPEGYTF.

The rearrangement links TRBV7-6 to TRBJ1-3, with unresolved D. Germline loops: CDR1 SGHVS, CDR2 FNYEAQ. V lost 6 bases, J lost 2 bases, and 11 bases lay in between. This CDR3 contains 14 residues. The CDR3 spells CASSPRGAGNTIYF. In DNA, the CDR3 is TGTGCCAGCAGTCCCCGGGGAGCTGGAAACACCATATATTTT. The full variable domain, rest sourced from reference TRBV7-6 and TRBJ1-3, is GAGVSQSPRYKVTKRGQDVALRCDPISGHVSLYWYRQALGQGPEFLTYFNYEAQQDKSGLPNDRFSAERPEGSISTLTIQRTEQRDSAMYRCASSPRGAGNTIYFGEGSWLTVV.

This clone was detected a few times. V gene TRBV7-8 combines with J gene TRBJ1-1; a possible D gene is TRBD1 (6 bases). The CDR3 is 15 amino acids. The V gene's germline CDR1 is SGHVS and CDR2 FQNEAQ. Trimming took off 1 base at V and 11 bases at J, with 20 bases between the two ends. The CDR3 reads CASSLGVHRGAEAFF. DNA for the CDR3: TGTGCCAGCAGCTTAGGGGTTCACCGGGGGGCCGAGGCTTTCTTT.

In this sample, this clone turned up a few times. The rearrangement uses TRBV6-5 and TRBJ2-1; D call uncertain. Trimming stripped 2 bases from V and 0 bases from J, with 8 bases between. Germline V gene lookup returns CDR1 MNHEY and CDR2 SVGAGI. The CDR3 is made up of 15 amino acids. The DNA for the CDR3 is TGTGCCAGCAGTTACGAGCTCGGCTCCTACAATGAGCAGTTCTTC. It yields the protein CASSYELGSYNEQFF.

The rearrangement uses TRBV5-8 and TRBJ2-7, with D perhaps matching TRBD2 (5 bases). The V gene's germline CDR1 is SGHTS and CDR2 YDEGEE. V was trimmed by 2 bases and J by 0 bases, leaving 15 bases between them. The CDR3 runs 16 residues. CDR3 nucleotide sequence: TGTGCCAGCAGCTTTGGGAGCGGCACCAGCTCCTACGAGCAGTACTTC. Amino acids: CASSFGSGTSSYEQYF. The full variable domain, with the rest looked up from reference TRBV5-8 and TRBJ2-7, is EAGVTQSPTHLIKTRGQQATLRCSPISGHTSVYWYQQALGLGLQFLLWYDEGEERNRGNFPPRFSGRQFPNYSSELNVNALELEDSALYLCASSFGSGTSSYEQYFGPGTRLTVT.

This chain joins TRBV19 and TRBJ2-2, with D perhaps TRBD2 (6 bases). Trimming stripped 6 bases from V and 6 bases from J, with 17 bases between. Per the germline V gene, CDR1 is LNHDA and CDR2 is SQIVND (reference sequence). The CDR3 length is 15 residues. Here the CDR3 DNA reads TGTGCCAGTAGAACGACTAGGCGAGGACCCGGGGAGCTGTTTTTT. Translating gives CASRTTRRGPGELFF.

As DNA, the CDR3 is TGTGCCAGCTCACCAAACGGGGGGGCGTGGGTGCCCCAGCATTTT. Amino acid sequence: CASSPNGGAWVPQHF. The chain carries TRBV18 and TRBJ1-5, with D perhaps TRBD1 (6 bases). CDR3 length: 15 amino acids. CDR1 is KGHSH and CDR2 is LQKENI in the germline V gene. V was trimmed by 2 bases and J by 9 bases, leaving 17 bases between them.

This sequence joins TRBV9 and TRBJ2-3; D perhaps matches TRBD2 (6 bases). Germline CDR1 and CDR2: SGDLS and YYNGEE. Deletions cut 4 bases from V and 1 base from J, with 16 bases between. The CDR3 sequence is 16 residues long. The chain's CDR3 is CASSLLSGLRTDTQYF. The DNA of the CDR3 is TGTGCCAGCAGCCTACTTAGCGGCCTCCGCACAGATACGCAGTATTTT. Full variable domain (remainder filled in from reference TRBV9 and TRBJ2-3): DSGVTQTPKHLITATGQRVTLRCSPRSGDLSVYWYQQSLDQGLQFLIQYYNGEERAKGNILERFSAQQFPDLHSELNLSSLELGDSALYFCASSLLSGLRTDTQYFGPGTRLTVL.

The chain links TRBV12-1 to TRBJ2-7; the table gives TRBD2 as D, unverified against the DNA. TRBV12-1 is classified as a pseudogene. The CDR3 runs to 20 residues. The CDR3 loop is CASSPQGGLAGPLASYEQYF. The CDR3 coding sequence is TGTGCCAGCAGCCCCCAGGGGGGACTAGCGGGACCGTTGGCCTCCTACGAGCAGTACTTC.